These 9 T cell receptor beta chains were sequenced from one sample in a study of cytomegalovirus exposure and HLA in healthy donors. PCR used 60 Vbeta primers and 13 Jbeta primers. This table comes from immunoSEQ multiplex PCR, and its TCRdb copy is limited to in-frame clones, with some not included. The sample holds some 89,000 clones, around four fifths seen once. Material for sequencing was PBMCs. Every receptor here comes from a woman between 35 and 50 years old in good health and CMV-seropositive.

The chain combines TRBV7-2 with TRBJ2-1; TRBD2 agrees at 7 bases. This CDR3 has 15 residues. The junction had 7 bases not matched to a gene; V was cut back by 1 base and J by 7 bases. CDR1 is SGHTA, CDR2 FQGNSA, per germline. The CDR3 protein is CASSLDAGVGNEQFF. The CDR3 bases are TGTGCCAGCAGCTTAGACGCGGGAGTGGGAAATGAGCAGTTCTTC. The entire variable domain, with the rest obtained from reference TRBV7-2 and TRBJ2-1, is as follows: GAGVSQSPSNKVTEKGKDVELRCDPISGHTALYWYRQSLGQGLEFLIYFQGNSAPDKSGLPSDRFSAERTGGSVSTLTIQRTQQEDSAVYLCASSLDAGVGNEQFFGPGTRLTVL.

For the CDR3, the DNA is TGTGCCAGCACCGGGTTTGGGGAGTTAGATAACTATGGCTACACCTTC. This codes for CASTGFGELDNYGYTF. The V gene is TRBV2, the J gene TRBJ1-2; D is uncertain. V was pared by 7 bases and J by 1 base, with 19 bases between. The V gene's germline CDR1 is SNHLY and CDR2 FYNNEI. The CDR3 covers 16 residues.

CDR3: CASSRQMGVTDTQYF. In nucleotides, the CDR3 is TGTGCCAGCAGCCGTCAGATGGGAGTGACAGATACGCAGTATTTT. The chain uses TRBV28 and TRBJ2-3, with TRBD2 as a possible D gene (5 bases). This CDR3 is 15 amino acids long. V lost 6 bases, J lost 3 bases, and 16 bases lay in between. In germline, CDR1 is MDHEN, CDR2 SYDVKM.

J is TRBJ2-5 and V is TRBV7-5; whether TRBD2, the table's D call, matches the DNA was not checked. TRBV7-5 constitutes a pseudogene. There are 16 residues in the CDR3. CDR3 sequence reads: CARSLTTERGRETQYF. The CDR3 DNA reads as TGTGCCAGAAGCTTAACAACCGAGCGGGGACGAGAGACCCAGTACTTC.

The J gene is TRBJ2-7, the V gene TRBV11-2, with D possibly TRBD2 on 7 matching bases. This CDR3 region has 15 residues. Germline V gives CDR1 SGHAT, CDR2 FQNNGV. V was cut by 6 bases and J by 6 bases, with 21 bases left in between. The CDR3 DNA reads as TGTGCCAGCAGGAACCTCCGAGGGGGGGGCGGCGAGCAGTACTTC. Translated, it gives CASRNLRGGGGEQYF.

The V and J genes are TRBV4-1 and TRBJ2-7; tentatively, D is TRBD1 (5 bases). Trimming took off 2 bases at V and 3 bases at J, with 14 bases between the two ends. CDR1 is MGHRA and CDR2 is YSYEKL in the germline V gene. This CDR3 is 15 amino acids long. Written as DNA, the CDR3 is TGCGCCAGCAGCCAATCACAGCAGGACATCTACGAGCAGTACTTC. Encoded protein: CASSQSQQDIYEQYF.

This chain links TRBV7-3 with TRBJ2-2; D is perhaps TRBD2 (6 bases). V was cut by 4 bases and J by 7 bases, with 22 bases left in between. This CDR3 has 17 residues. Germline CDR1 is SGHTA and CDR2 is FQGTGA. The CDR3 spells CASSSRAATSSGGELFF. Written as DNA, the CDR3 is TGTGCCAGCAGCTCAAGGGCGGCTACTAGCTCGGGCGGGGAGCTGTTTTTT.

This sequence joins TRBV6-1 and TRBJ1-2, with D tentatively TRBD1 (5 bases). This CDR3 spans 15 amino acids. The V gene's germline CDR1 is MNHNS and CDR2 SASEGT. V was shortened by 2 bases and J by 3 bases, with 13 bases between the two germline ends. In nucleotides, the CDR3 is TGTGCCAGCAGTGAACAAGGGGCGGGGGACTATGGCTACACCTTC. Translation gives CASSEQGAGDYGYTF.

The chain links TRBV19 to TRBJ2-2, with TRBD1 matching over 10 bases. In germline, CDR1 is LNHDA, CDR2 SQIVND (reference sequence). CDR3 length equals 15 residues. Trimming at V came to 6 bases and at J to 4 bases, leaving 5 bases not matched to a gene. CDR3 coding DNA: TGTGCCAGTAGGACCGGGACAGGGGCCACCGGGGAGCTGTTTTTT. Encoded protein: CASRTGTGATGELFF.